A single sample gave rise to the 30 T cell receptor beta chains below, sequenced in a study of cytomegalovirus exposure and HLA in healthy donors. Primers: 60 Vbeta forward and 13 Jbeta reverse. Sequenced by immunoSEQ multiplex PCR; TCRdb stores in-frame clones only, minus some. The sample carries 110,000 or so clones, 70% to 80% recorded once. Source material: PBMCs. Source of these receptors: a woman in her thirties in good health and CMV-seropositive.

The CDR3 loop is CASSVGATQDGYTF. As DNA, the CDR3 is TGCGCCAGCAGCGTGGGGGCGACACAGGATGGCTACACCTTC. The chain combines TRBV5-1 with TRBJ1-2; a possible D gene is TRBD1 (6 bases). CDR3 size: 14 residues. V lost 4 bases to trimming and J lost 6 bases, with 16 bases between them. Germline CDR1 reads SGHRS; CDR2 reads YFSETQ.

This clone has a handful of counts. The CDR3 spells CASSLAVRGPDSPLHF. The CDR3 coding sequence is TGCGCCAGCAGCTTGGCGGTCAGGGGGCCTGATTCACCCCTCCACTTT. The chain is built from TRBV5-1 and TRBJ1-6; 8 nucleotides agree with TRBD1. Trimming took 0 bases from V and 8 from J; bases not matched to a gene: 7. Germline CDR1 is SGHRS and CDR2 is YFSETQ. The CDR3 length is 16 residues.

The rearrangement links TRBV19 to TRBJ2-2; unclear D gene. Germline V gene data show CDR1 as LNHDA and CDR2 as SQIVND (reference sequence). V lost 3 bases to trimming and J lost 0 bases, with 11 bases between them. This CDR3 region has 16 residues. CDR3 protein: CASSIESRTNTGELFF. Here the CDR3 DNA reads TGTGCCAGTAGTATTGAAAGCAGGACGAACACCGGGGAGCTGTTTTTT.

This chain uses TRBV19 with TRBJ2-7; tentatively, D is TRBD2 (6 bases). The CDR3 contains 13 residues. V was trimmed by 1 base and J by 5 bases, leaving 9 bases between them. The V gene's germline CDR1 is LNHDA and CDR2 SQIVND (reference sequence). This chain's CDR3 is CASSIAGVNEQYF. The CDR3 region has the DNA TGTGCCAGTAGTATAGCGGGAGTTAACGAGCAGTACTTC. Filled out from reference TRBV19 and TRBJ2-7, the complete variable domain reads DGGITQSPKYLFRKEGQNVTLSCEQNLNHDAMYWYRQDPGQGLRLIYYSQIVNDFQKGDIAEGYSVSREKKESFPLTVTSAQKNPTAFYLCASSIAGVNEQYFGPGTRLTVT.

This clone was seen more than once but under ten times. This CDR3 is CAWSASLAGGPDTQYF. The DNA for the CDR3 is TGTGCCTGGAGTGCATCCCTAGCGGGGGGCCCAGATACGCAGTATTTT. J is TRBJ2-3 and V is TRBV30, with 11 bases fitting TRBD2. Trimming cost V 1 base and J 4 bases; bases outside gene matches: 7. Germline V gene lookup returns CDR1 GTSNPN and CDR2 SVGIG (reference sequence). CDR3 size: 16 residues.

The chain combines TRBV19 with TRBJ2-7; 11 bases match TRBD1. The trim removed 5 bases at V and 3 bases at J, leaving 6 bases unmatched. The germline gives CDR1 LNHDA, CDR2 SQIVND (reference sequence). This CDR3 spans 15 amino acids. CDR3 bases: TGTGCCAGTAGTTTTCCCGGGACAGGGGGCTACGAGCAGTACTTC. It is translated as CASSFPGTGGYEQYF.

The chain combines TRBV19 with TRBJ1-3; 8 nucleotides align to TRBD1. Germline V lookup: CDR1 LNHDA, CDR2 SQIVND (reference sequence). CDR3 length: 19 amino acids. The trim removed 6 bases at V and 1 base at J, leaving 17 bases unmatched. The CDR3 DNA is TGTGCCAGTAGCTTAGACCCCGGGTTGAGACAGGGGTCTGGAAACACCATATATTTT. It specifies CASSLDPGLRQGSGNTIYF.

The chain employs TRBV11-2 and TRBJ2-5; D may be TRBD1 (5 bases). Germline V lookup: CDR1 SGHAT, CDR2 FQNNGV. The CDR3 totals 14 residues. With 6 bases removed from V and 4 bases from J, the gap between germline ends came to 15 bases. The CDR3 region is CASRRPGKGETQYF. The CDR3 DNA reads as TGTGCCAGCAGGCGCCCAGGGAAAGGAGAGACCCAGTACTTC.

V gene TRBV29-1 combines with J gene TRBJ1-3; TRBD1 agrees at 8 bases. This CDR3 is 16 amino acids long. Per the germline V gene, CDR1 is SQVTM and CDR2 is ANQGSEA. The J segment lost 2 bases and the V segment lost 4 bases, leaving 10 bases of the junction unmatched. CDR3 amino acids: CSVAGAGGPTGNTIYF. As DNA, the CDR3 is TGCAGCGTTGCGGGAGCAGGGGGCCCAACTGGAAACACCATATATTTT.

V and J are TRBV5-8 and TRBJ1-4; the match to TRBD1 covers 8 bases. V was pared by 4 bases and J by 0 bases, with 5 bases of the junction left unmatched. Per the germline V gene, CDR1 is SGHTS and CDR2 is YDEGEE. The length of the CDR3 is 16 residues. CDR3 protein: CASSILTGATNEKLFF. The CDR3, as DNA: TGTGCCAGCAGCATTTTGACAGGGGCAACTAATGAAAAACTGTTTTTT.

The chain joins TRBV27 to TRBJ1-5; 7 bases fit TRBD1. Per the germline V gene, CDR1 is MNHEY and CDR2 is SMNVEV (reference sequence). The CDR3 contains 14 residues. The trim removed 3 bases at V and 7 bases at J, leaving 6 bases unmatched. The CDR3 region has the DNA TGTGCCAGCAGTTTGCTAGGGGGCCGACAGCCCCAGCATTTT. Protein: CASSLLGGRQPQHF.

The genes are TRBV12-5 and TRBJ2-2; D gene unclear. Trimming took off 4 bases at V and 4 bases at J, with 4 bases between the two ends. Per germline, CDR1 LGHNT and CDR2 FRNRAP. The CDR3 has 12 residues. As DNA, the CDR3 is TGTGCTAGTGGTTCCCTCACCGGGGAGCTGTTTTTT. Translated: CASGSLTGELFF.

The chain combines TRBV11-2 with TRBJ1-6; D unclear. CDR3 length: 13 residues. The germline V gene has CDR1 SGHAT and CDR2 FQNNGV. V was cut by 3 bases and J by 7 bases, with 7 bases left in between. As DNA, the CDR3 is TGTGCCAGCAGCTTGGCCCCGAATTCACCCCTCCACTTT. Protein sequence: CASSLAPNSPLHF.

The chain links TRBV6-5 to TRBJ1-6, with 7 bases aligning to TRBD1. The CDR3 spans 15 residues. Per germline, CDR1 MNHEY and CDR2 SVGAGI. The J segment lost 6 bases and the V segment lost 2 bases, leaving 4 bases of the junction unmatched. CDR3 residues: CASSYITGVNSPLHF. CDR3 nucleotide sequence: TGTGCCAGCAGTTACATTACAGGGGTTAATTCACCCCTCCACTTT.

V usage is TRBV7-8 and J usage is TRBJ2-7; 9 nucleotides line up with TRBD2. V shed 3 bases and J 0 bases; nucleotides not matched to a gene: 6. The CDR3 covers 16 residues. Germline CDR1 reads SGHVS; CDR2 reads FQNEAQ. The CDR3 DNA reads TGTGCCAGCAGCTTCTTGGTAGCGGGGGCCTCCTACGAGCAGTACTTC. It is translated as CASSFLVAGASYEQYF.

The chain links TRBV2 to TRBJ1-2, with D perhaps matching TRBD1 (5 bases). The CDR3 sequence is 15 residues long. The V end was cut by 7 bases, the J end by 4 bases, with 19 bases between. Germline-derived CDR1 and CDR2 are SNHLY and FYNNEI. This CDR3 reads CASTTVGEGSYGYTF. CDR3 DNA sequence: TGTGCCAGCACCACAGTGGGGGAGGGGAGCTATGGCTACACCTTC.

CDR3: CASSLQGTGDTEAFF. CDR3 nucleotides: TGTGCCAGCAGCTTACAAGGAACGGGGGACACTGAAGCTTTCTTT. This chain uses TRBV7-3 with TRBJ1-1, with TRBD1 as a possible D gene (5 bases). The V gene's germline CDR1 is SGHTA and CDR2 FQGTGA. V was cut by 2 bases and J by 3 bases, with 13 bases left in between. The CDR3 extends over 15 amino acids.

This clone appeared a few times. The chain links TRBV6-5 to TRBJ2-7; 7 bases match TRBD2. The germline V gene encodes CDR1 MNHEY and CDR2 SVGAGI. V gave up 6 bases and J gave up 2 bases; unmatched junction bases: 7. The CDR3 length is 14 residues. CDR3 in amino acids: CASSGEGPTYEQYF. The DNA for the CDR3 is TGTGCCAGCAGCGGGGAGGGACCCACCTACGAGCAGTACTTC.

The rearrangement links TRBV5-6 to TRBJ2-7; 11 bases agree with TRBD1. This CDR3 contains 14 residues. The ends lost 5 bases at V and 3 bases at J; junction bases unmatched: 4. CDR1 SGHDT and CDR2 YYEEEE come from the germline V gene. The CDR3 here is CASRRTGGGYEQYF. The CDR3 DNA reads as TGTGCCAGCAGGAGGACAGGGGGCGGCTACGAGCAGTACTTC.

This chain's CDR3 is CASSSSRPRDKNTEAFF. CDR3 bases: TGTGCCAGCAGTTCTTCTAGACCCCGGGACAAGAACACTGAAGCTTTCTTT. The chain employs TRBV7-9 and TRBJ1-1, with D possibly TRBD1 on 6 matching bases. Trimming took 6 bases from V and 1 from J, leaving 21 bases between them. This CDR3 contains 17 residues. Germline V gives CDR1 SEHNR, CDR2 FQNEAQ (reference sequence).

The chain recombines TRBV18 with TRBJ2-3; 9 bases align to TRBD1. After removal of 3 bases from V and 4 bases from J, the junction contained 5 bases not matched to a gene. CDR3 length: 15 residues. Germline V CDR1 and CDR2: KGHSH, LQKENI. The CDR3 DNA is TGTGCCAGCTCACCCCGGGACAGGGTAGCAGATACGCAGTATTTT. As protein: CASSPRDRVADTQYF.

Remarks on this clone: Other nucleotide sequences in the sample specify the same CDR3. V usage is TRBV30 and J usage is TRBJ2-2, with D tentatively TRBD2 (5 bases). CDR1 and CDR2 (germline): GTSNPN, SVGIG (reference sequence). CDR3 length equals 12 residues. V shed 1 base and J shed 6 bases, with 6 bases lying between them. Here the CDR3 reads CAWSGGSGELFF. In DNA, the CDR3 is TGTGCCTGGAGTGGAGGGTCCGGGGAGCTGTTTTTT. The complete variable domain, with remaining parts taken from reference TRBV30 and TRBJ2-2, reads SQTIHQWPATLVQPVGSPLSLECTVEGTSNPNLYWYRQAAGRGLQLLFYSVGIGQISSEVPQNLSASRPQDRQFILSSKKLLLSDSGFYLCAWSGGSGELFFGEGSRLTVL.

This clone came up once. The chain couples TRBV30 to TRBJ1-1; D remains ambiguous. In germline, CDR1 is GTSNPN, CDR2 SVGIG (reference sequence). The CDR3 runs to 12 residues. The V end lost 4 bases, the J end lost 0 bases, and 6 bases lay between the germline ends. CDR3 DNA: TGTGCCTGGACTCTGTTGAACACTGAAGCTTTCTTT. Translating it yields CAWTLLNTEAFF.

The gene calls are TRBV27 and TRBJ2-1; D call uncertain. CDR3 length: 18 residues. The V end was cut by 1 base, the J end by 1 base, with 17 bases between. CDR1 and CDR2 (germline): MNHEY, SMNVEV (reference sequence). CDR3 nucleotides: TGTGCCAGCAGTTTATTATCGCCCTCGGGTGGTTCCTACAATGAGCAGTTCTTC. Protein product: CASSLLSPSGGSYNEQFF.

V gene TRBV30 combines with J gene TRBJ2-7; tentative D call: TRBD2 (7 bases). CDR1 and CDR2 from the germline V gene are GTSNPN and SVGIG (reference sequence). V was pared by 0 bases and J by 1 base, with 16 bases between. CDR3 length: 16 residues. For the CDR3, the DNA is TGTGCCTGGAGTGTACCGGGGGGCAGGACTTCCTACGAGCAGTACTTC. Amino acid sequence: CAWSVPGGRTSYEQYF.

CDR3 sequence (DNA): TGTGCCAGCAGCTTAGGGCAGGGGGCAGGCGGCTACACCTTC. Translation: CASSLGQGAGGYTF. This chain links TRBV11-2 with TRBJ1-2; TRBD1 matches 8 bases. The germline CDR1 and CDR2 sequences are SGHAT and FQNNGV. The CDR3 is made up of 14 amino acids. J gave up 8 bases and V 1 base, and 6 bases lay outside the gene matches.

The chain carries TRBV6-9 and TRBJ2-5; D perhaps matches TRBD1 (5 bases). This CDR3 is 13 amino acids long. Trimming left V 0 bases short and J 5 bases short, with 7 bases between. CDR1 is MNHGY and CDR2 is SVAAGI in the germline V gene. CDR3 sequence: CASSYSKGETQYF. CDR3 nucleotide sequence: TGTGCCAGCAGTTATTCTAAGGGGGAGACCCAGTACTTC.

V gene TRBV13 combines with J gene TRBJ1-2; D gene uncertain. Trimming stripped 5 bases from V and 2 bases from J, with 15 bases between. Germline V CDR1 and CDR2: PRHDT, FYEKMQ (reference sequence). The CDR3 totals 15 residues. CDR3 loop: CASSNLGAPNYGYTF. The CDR3 DNA reads as TGTGCCAGCAGCAACCTGGGAGCACCCAACTATGGCTACACCTTC.

This clone was picked up a small number of times. The V call is TRBV19, the J call TRBJ1-5; maybe TRBD1 (6 bases). Germline-derived CDR1 and CDR2 are LNHDA and SQIVND (reference sequence). The CDR3 totals 16 residues. V lost 1 base and J 5 bases, leaving 15 bases between the germline ends. CDR3 bases: TGTGCCAGTAGTATAGTCGGCAGGGGAATCCATCAGCCCCAGCATTTT. It yields the protein CASSIVGRGIHQPQHF.

The chain is built from TRBV7-2 and TRBJ2-7, with 8 bases that match TRBD1. The length of the CDR3 is 15 residues. V dropped 4 bases and J dropped 3; count of bases not matched to a gene: 8. Germline CDR1 and CDR2: SGHTA and FQGNSA. The CDR3 here is CASSSPGQALYEQYF. The CDR3 DNA is TGTGCCAGCAGCTCCCCGGGACAGGCCCTCTACGAGCAGTACTTC.